What follows are 17 T cell receptor beta chains derived from one specimen sequenced in a study of control samples from healthy donors and cancer patients. Sequencing used immunoSEQ multiplex PCR; TCRdb keeps in-frame clones, though not all of them. Among 150,000 or so clones listed, 80% to 95% were seen once. Sequences were obtained from blood. The receptor set was obtained from a man aged 18 to 29 in good health.

The CDR3 DNA sequence: TGTGCCAGCAGTTACTCTTGGGGGGCGAAGAAAGAGACCCAGTACTTC. Amino acids: CASSYSWGAKKETQYF. The rearrangement uses TRBV6-5 and TRBJ2-5; either TRBD1 or TRBD2 may supply D (6 bases each). Germline loops: CDR1 MNHEY, CDR2 SVGAGI. The CDR3 runs to 16 residues. V was pared by 0 bases and J by 3 bases, with 14 bases between.

The chain uses TRBV11-2 and TRBJ2-7; D not resolved. Germline-derived CDR1 and CDR2 are SGHAT and FQNNGV. This CDR3 spans 15 amino acids. V was cut by 5 bases and J by 6 bases, with 20 bases left in between. The CDR3 protein is CASSPWANRGSEQYF. The CDR3 region has the DNA TGTGCCAGCAGCCCTTGGGCCAATCGAGGTTCCGAGCAGTACTTC.

The rearrangement uses TRBV28 and TRBJ1-1, with D perhaps TRBD1 (5 bases). Trimming cost V 4 bases and J 0 bases, with 15 bases left between them. The germline CDR1 and CDR2 sequences are MDHEN and SYDVKM. The CDR3 runs to 16 residues. The chain's CDR3 is CASSSPPTAVNTEAFF. CDR3 DNA: TGTGCCAGCAGTTCACCTCCGACAGCAGTGAACACTGAAGCTTTCTTT.

Comments on this clone: Other DNA sequences in this sample translate to the same CDR3. V usage is TRBV30 and J usage is TRBJ1-1, with unresolved D. Per the germline V gene, CDR1 is GTSNPN and CDR2 is SVGIG (reference sequence). Trimming took off 1 base at V and 1 base at J, with 7 bases between the two ends. The CDR3 runs to 13 residues. The CDR3 sequence is CAWSATGNTEAFF. CDR3 sequence (DNA): TGTGCCTGGAGTGCAACCGGGAACACTGAAGCTTTCTTT.

This chain links TRBV28 with TRBJ2-1, with D perhaps TRBD2 (7 bases). Trimming left V 9 bases short and J 6 bases short, with 21 bases between. Germline loops: CDR1 MDHEN, CDR2 SYDVKM. CDR3 length equals 15 residues. The CDR3 DNA is TGTGCCAGTTACCGGGGGGCTAGCGGAACCAATGAGCAGTTCTTC. Residues: CASYRGASGTNEQFF.

The chain links TRBV15 to TRBJ1-2; D might be TRBD1 (5 bases). Germline-derived CDR1 and CDR2 are LNHNV and YYDKDF (reference sequence). The CDR3 spans 12 residues. Trimming cost V 5 bases and J 8 bases, with 12 bases left between them. CDR3 sequence: CATSGERGGYTF. DNA of the CDR3: TGTGCCACCAGCGGCGAAAGGGGCGGCTACACCTTC. Full variable domain (remainder filled in from reference TRBV15 and TRBJ1-2): DAMVIQNPRYQVTQFGKPVTLSCSQTLNHNVMYWYQQKSSQAPKLLFHYYDKDFNNEADTPDNFQSRRPNTSFCFLDIRSPGLGDTAMYLCATSGERGGYTFGSGTRLTVV.

The chain links TRBV29-1 to TRBJ2-6; D is possibly TRBD1 (5 bases). V was shortened by 6 bases and J by 4 bases, with 13 bases between the two germline ends. Looked up from germline, CDR1 is SQVTM and CDR2 is ANQGSEA. This CDR3 comprises 14 residues. CDR3: CSVLRAAGANVLTF. The CDR3, as DNA: TGCAGCGTCCTCAGGGCGGCGGGGGCCAACGTCCTGACTTTC.

The rearrangement uses TRBV6-4 and TRBJ2-1; D not certain. V lost 3 bases to trimming and J lost 5 bases, with 8 bases between them. The germline CDR1 and CDR2 sequences are MRHNA and SNTAGT. This CDR3 spans 13 amino acids. CDR3 nucleotide sequence: TGTGCCAGCAGTGAACGGCTGAACAATGAGCAGTTCTTC. Its translation is CASSERLNNEQFF.

The chain is built from TRBV9 and TRBJ2-3; tentatively, D is TRBD2 (5 bases). V lost 3 bases and J lost 0, with 11 bases in between. Germline lookup yields CDR1 SGDLS and CDR2 YYNGEE. This CDR3 has 15 amino acids. The CDR3 DNA reads TGTGCCAGCAGCGGAGTGCGGACTAGCACAGATACGCAGTATTTT. Its protein product is CASSGVRTSTDTQYF.

The chain couples TRBV5-4 to TRBJ1-1; D gene ambiguous. Germline-derived CDR1 and CDR2 are SGHNT and YYREEE (reference sequence). Trimming pared 7 bases from V and 1 base from J, leaving 14 bases between. The CDR3 runs 14 residues. CDR3 protein: CASAPDGTNTEAFF. The CDR3 DNA reads TGTGCCAGCGCGCCCGATGGCACGAACACTGAAGCTTTCTTT.

The chain couples TRBV5-1 to TRBJ2-7; no reliable D call. CDR3 size: 15 residues. Germline V CDR1 and CDR2: SGHRS, YFSETQ. Trimming took 3 bases from V and 0 from J, leaving 13 bases between them. As DNA, the CDR3 is TGCGCCAGCAGCTCCTTGGAGTTTAGCTCCTACGAGCAGTACTTC. As protein: CASSSLEFSSYEQYF.

This chain connects TRBV5-1 to TRBJ2-1, with 11 bases that match TRBD2. V gave up 0 bases and J gave up 8 bases; unmatched junction bases: 4. CDR1 and CDR2 from the germline V gene are SGHRS and YFSETQ. The CDR3 covers 15 residues. The CDR3 DNA follows: TGCGCCAGCAGCTTGGGTAGCGGGAGGGACTATGAGCAGTTCTTC. This sequence encodes CASSLGSGRDYEQFF.

This chain links TRBV15 with TRBJ2-3; D call uncertain. The CDR3 length is 15 residues. Trimming cost V 5 bases and J 1 base, with 13 bases left between them. From germline, CDR1 is LNHNV and CDR2 YYDKDF (reference sequence). In nucleotides, the CDR3 is TGTGCCACCAGCCTCATGAGGTTCGGCACAGATACGCAGTATTTT. Amino acids: CATSLMRFGTDTQYF.

In this sample, this clone turned up once. This rearrangement joins TRBV2 to TRBJ2-7; tentatively, D is TRBD2 (5 bases). Germline V lookup: CDR1 SNHLY, CDR2 FYNNEI. Deletions cut 4 bases from V and 3 bases from J, with 7 bases between. This CDR3 comprises 12 residues. CDR3 in amino acids: CASSVRDYEQYF. The DNA of the CDR3 is TGTGCCAGCAGTGTCCGGGACTACGAGCAGTACTTC.

The chain uses TRBV7-2 and TRBJ2-3; the D is unclear. CDR3 size: 16 residues. V gave up 5 bases and J gave up 3 bases, with 18 bases separating them. Germline loops: CDR1 SGHTA, CDR2 FQGNSA. The CDR3 DNA follows: TGTGCCAGCAGCCCCCTGGGCGAAAGTATAACAGATACGCAGTATTTT. The encoded protein is CASSPLGESITDTQYF.

The chain employs TRBV14 and TRBJ2-2, with D perhaps matching TRBD2 (5 bases). With 4 bases removed from V and 2 bases from J, the gap between germline ends came to 20 bases. Per the germline V gene, CDR1 is SGHDN and CDR2 is FVKESK. The CDR3 runs 18 residues. The DNA for the CDR3 is TGTGCCAGCAGCCTCGGGAACCTAGTATCGGCCAACACCGGGGAGCTGTTTTTT. Amino acid sequence: CASSLGNLVSANTGELFF.

The V and J genes are TRBV5-4 and TRBJ2-7; D is possibly TRBD1 (8 bases). This CDR3 has 16 amino acids. Per the germline V gene, CDR1 is SGHNT and CDR2 is YYREEE (reference sequence). With 4 bases removed from V and 6 bases from J, the gap between germline ends came to 23 bases. Here the CDR3 DNA reads TGTGCCAGCAGCACACACCCGACAGGGGCGGGGGCCGAGCAGTACTTC. Its protein is CASSTHPTGAGAEQYF.